The following is a TCR beta chain sequence with its context. Authors' analysis steps: Estimated nucleated cell counts came from reference gene primer amplification. Some clones are missing from TCRdb's copy, which holds only in-frame ones; the method was immunoSEQ multiplex PCR. That table gives V, J and clone size, and the DNA gave D and trimming. The sample carries around 180,000 clones, 88% recorded once. The data belong to a study of blood T cell repertoires in COVID-19. Across the whole study: Acute-phase and convalescent COVID-19 samples originated in the United States, Italy and Spain. In each case, the material was cDNA or gDNA derived from T cells, B-cell-depleted T cells, or PBMCs.

The CDR3 is made up of 15 amino acids. The V end lost 0 bases, the J end lost 2 bases, and 10 bases lay between the germline ends. Germline loops: CDR1 MNHEY, CDR2 SVGAGI. The rearrangement joins TRBV6-5 to TRBJ1-2; D uncertain. The specimen sequenced was peripheral blood. This TCR was sampled from a human donor in a cohort sampled during active COVID-19. The chain's CDR3 is CASSYSTGGNYGYTF. The CDR3, as DNA: TGTGCCAGCAGTTACTCGACGGGCGGGAACTATGGCTACACCTTC.